One and the same sample provided the 29 T cell receptor beta chains below, sequenced in a study of monozygotic twins with inflammatory bowel disease. TCRdb reprocessed the 5' RACE reads, keeping one entry per CDR3 protein, no DNA. The sample's table shows 300,000 to 400,000 distinct CDR3 sequences. Sample: blood. The receptors were gathered from a human donor with ulcerative colitis or Crohn's disease, or a healthy co-twin of an affected twin (not recorded which).

The V and J genes are TRBV6-2 or TRBV6-3 and TRBJ2-1; TCRdb lists TRBD1, though no DNA is available to test this call. In germline, CDR1 is MNHEY, CDR2 SVGEGT. This CDR3 is 13 amino acids long. The CDR3 loop reads CACGQGARNEQFF.

The CDR3 sequence: CASSFGEGAQPQHF. The chain is built from TRBV5-6 and TRBJ1-5. The CDR3 totals 14 residues. CDR1 is SGHDT, CDR2 YYEEEE, per germline.

V is TRBV15 and J is TRBJ2-5; the TRBD1 assignment by TCRdb is unverifiable without DNA. Germline loops: CDR1 LNHNV, CDR2 YYDKDF (reference sequence). The CDR3 totals 15 residues. CDR3 sequence reads: CATSRAGGLWETQYF.

This chain connects TRBV6-5 to TRBJ1-3. This CDR3 has 16 amino acids. In germline, CDR1 is MNHEY, CDR2 SVGAGI. The CDR3 sequence is CASGRNYRNSGNTIYF.

V gene TRBV7-6 combines with J gene TRBJ1-4; TCRdb returns TRBD1, unconfirmable since there is no DNA. Germline lookup yields CDR1 SGHVS and CDR2 FNYEAQ. The CDR3 totals 15 residues. The CDR3 loop reads CASSLAGTDNEKLFF.

This chain connects TRBV18 to TRBJ2-7. Germline V gives CDR1 KGHSH, CDR2 LQKENI. The CDR3 spans 15 residues. The CDR3 loop reads CASSPPGRQAYEQYF.

V usage is TRBV5-1 and J usage is TRBJ2-5; TCRdb calls TRBD1, which cannot be checked without DNA. The CDR3 extends over 14 amino acids. Germline V lookup: CDR1 SGHRS, CDR2 YFSETQ. CDR3 protein: CASSYDGGKETQYF. Drawing the rest from reference TRBV5-1 and TRBJ2-5, the complete variable domain is KAGVTQTPRYLIKTRGQQVTLSCSPISGHRSVSWYQQTPGQGLQFLFEYFSETQRNKGNFPGRFSGRQFSNSRSEMNVSTLELGDSALYLCASSYDGGKETQYFGPGTRLLVL.

The CDR3 protein is CASSPQKDNYEQYF. This chain connects TRBV4-1 to TRBJ2-7; the D gene TCRdb calls, TRBD1, cannot be checked with no DNA. Germline V CDR1 and CDR2: MGHRA, YSYEKL. The CDR3 extends over 14 amino acids.

This chain links TRBV5-1 with TRBJ2-3; the D gene TCRdb calls, TRBD2, cannot be checked with no DNA. Germline CDR1 reads SGHRS; CDR2 reads YFSETQ. The CDR3 has 16 residues. CDR3 residues: CASSINSNRGGDTQYF.

This rearrangement joins TRBV21-1 to TRBJ1-1; TCRdb names TRBD1, which stays unverified in the absence of DNA. TRBV21-1 is shown as a pseudogene. CDR3 length equals 14 residues. The CDR3 here is CASSKLRGPTEAFF.

The chain recombines TRBV7-2 with TRBJ2-5; TCRdb names TRBD2, which stays unverified in the absence of DNA. Germline V gene sequence: CDR1 SGHTA, CDR2 FQGNSA. The CDR3 covers 15 residues. This CDR3 is CASSLVSGGQETQYF.

The chain has TRBV19 and TRBJ1-4. There are 16 residues in the CDR3. CDR1 is LNHDA and CDR2 is SQIVND in the germline V gene (reference sequence). The CDR3 sequence: CASSIGVADYNEKLFF.

This chain links TRBV11-2 with TRBJ2-7; with no DNA, the TCRdb D assignment of TRBD1 cannot be verified. Per germline, CDR1 SGHAT and CDR2 FQNNGV. The CDR3 loop spans 15 amino acids. CDR3 region: CASSLDLGQSYEQYF. Combining the CDR3 with reference TRBV11-2 and TRBJ2-7 gives the whole variable domain EAGVAQSPRYKIIEKRQSVAFWCNPISGHATLYWYQQILGQGPKLLIQFQNNGVVDDSQLPKDRFSAERLKGVDSTLKIQPAKLEDSAVYLCASSLDLGQSYEQYFGPGTRLTVT.

J is TRBJ2-7 and V is TRBV15. CDR1 LNHNV and CDR2 YYDKDF come from the germline V gene (reference sequence). The CDR3 is 14 residues long. CDR3: CATSRDPNSYEQYF.

The rearrangement links TRBV7-2 to TRBJ1-1; TCRdb indicates TRBD1, and absent DNA this call remains unverified. The CDR3 is 16 residues long. CDR1 SGHTA and CDR2 FQGNSA come from the germline V gene. CDR3 residues: CASSRNPTGGGTEAFF.

The chain links TRBV7-2 to TRBJ1-2; TCRdb outputs TRBD1, but without DNA this stays unchecked. Germline CDR1 reads SGHTA; CDR2 reads FQGNSA. This CDR3 has 14 amino acids. Here the CDR3 reads CASSLSSEGSGYTF.

The chain links TRBV5-1 to TRBJ2-7; TCRdb picks TRBD1, but there is no DNA to check that call. The CDR3 contains 15 residues. Germline values: CDR1 SGHRS, CDR2 YFSETQ. The CDR3 sequence: CASSPNPATSYEQYF.

The rearrangement uses TRBV10-2 and TRBJ2-5; without DNA, the TCRdb call of TRBD2 cannot be checked. CDR1 and CDR2 from the germline V gene are WSHSY and SAAADI. The CDR3 extends over 13 amino acids. CDR3 sequence: CASSEASMETQYF.

This chain links TRBV6-2 or TRBV6-3 with TRBJ1-5; with no DNA, the TCRdb D assignment of TRBD1 cannot be verified. The CDR3 loop spans 14 amino acids. CDR1 is MNHEY, CDR2 SVGEGT, per germline. CDR3 sequence: CASGPRQGYQPQHF.

V is TRBV20-1 and J is TRBJ1-1. Germline CDR1 DFQATT, CDR2 SNEGSKA (reference sequence). The CDR3 contains 14 residues. CDR3 protein: CSARQGSSETEAFF.

This sequence joins TRBV10-3 and TRBJ2-1. Per the germline V gene, CDR1 is ENHRY and CDR2 is SYGVKD. The CDR3 is made up of 12 amino acids. CDR3: CAISDHSNEQFF.

J is TRBJ1-5 and V is TRBV2. CDR1 and CDR2 from the germline V gene are SNHLY and FYNNEI. The CDR3 sequence is 17 residues long. CDR3 amino acids: CASSESDSPRSGRPQHF.

The chain has TRBV7-9 and TRBJ2-7; TCRdb picks TRBD1, but there is no DNA to check that call. This CDR3 is 15 amino acids long. CDR1 is SEHNR, CDR2 FQNEAQ, per germline (reference sequence). The CDR3 spells CASSLTGTLTYEQYF.

The chain joins TRBV7-9 to TRBJ1-4; the TCRdb D gene call, TRBD1, has no DNA to confirm it. Germline assignment: CDR1 SEHNR and CDR2 FQNEAQ (reference sequence). This CDR3 is built from 15 residues. The CDR3 loop reads CASSFEAGTNEKLFF.

This chain joins TRBV19 and TRBJ2-1; TCRdb names TRBD1, which stays unverified in the absence of DNA. This CDR3 spans 16 amino acids. Germline-derived CDR1 and CDR2 are LNHDA and SQIVND (reference sequence). CDR3 protein: CASSIGQGGLYNEQFF.

This chain uses TRBV7-2 with TRBJ1-2. Germline V gene sequence: CDR1 SGHTA, CDR2 FQGNSA. The CDR3 is 15 residues long. The CDR3 loop is CASSFYQLTNYGYTF.

The gene calls are TRBV16 and TRBJ2-7. CDR1 and CDR2 (germline): KGHSY, FQNENV. This CDR3 region has 12 residues. CDR3 protein: CASSQTRYEQYF.

The chain links TRBV11-2 to TRBJ1-1; TCRdb's D call, TRBD1, is unchecked because there is no DNA. The CDR3 loop spans 20 amino acids. The germline gives CDR1 SGHAT, CDR2 FQNNGV. CDR3 amino acids: CASSRDVVSQGRRVNTEAFF.

The rearrangement joins TRBV12-3 or TRBV12-4 to TRBJ1-6; TCRdb's D call, TRBD1, is unchecked because there is no DNA. The CDR3 length is 16 residues. The CDR3: CASSSQTGRFDSPLHF.